This T cell receptor (beta chain) came from a study of cytomegalovirus exposure and HLA in healthy donors. Study-wide findings and caveats: Donors belonging to an Asian-associated ancestry cluster reportedly showed fewer N-insertions in productive TCRs than the approximately 640-donor mean, according to what a later analysis found. According to an earlier analysis, most TCR beta V segments yielded productive rearrangements about 90% or about 30% of the time.

Germline CDR1 and CDR2: MNHEY and SVGAGI. CDR3 length: 12 amino acids. The ends were cut back, 2 bases at V and 6 bases at J, with 7 bases in the middle. Healthy bone marrow donors made up the donors. A remark on this clone: Antigen unknown.

The PCR employed 60 Vbeta primers together with 13 Jbeta primers. Sequencing used immunoSEQ multiplex PCR; TCRdb keeps in-frame clones, though not all of them. The repertoire includes 95,000 to 110,000 clones, 77% of them detected once, and 4.2% sits in the top ten. What was sequenced was PBMCs. The TCR comes from a male donor in good health and CMV-seronegative. The rearrangement links TRBV6-5 to TRBJ1-2; D possibly corresponds to TRBD1 (5 bases). As DNA, the CDR3 is TGTGCCAGCAGTTACGGGGGGAATGGCTACACCTTC. Translating it yields CASSYGGNGYTF.